This record concerns one TCR beta chain sequence. This clone was detected once. The antigen this receptor binds is unknown. No clone much larger than this one lies a single base away; base qualities are absent. The data are from a study of memory CD4+ T cells and cytomegalovirus serostatus (dated by TCRdb to the late 2010s). General notes on the study: The roughly 35 healthy Belgian adults in the cohort included 9 who were CMV seropositive and around 25 who were CMV seronegative. CD4+ memory TCRbeta repertoires of a Belgian cohort with known cytomegalovirus serostatus were sequenced in order to replicate a published TCR-based CMV serostatus classifier. Overall study outcomes, separate from this receptor: The results were interpreted as suggesting that the CMV-associated TCR signature is mostly present in the CD4+ memory repertoire. For predicting CMV serostatus, the median bootstrapped AUC was roughly 0.95 using the original framework and over 0.9 using a US-trained random forest. Only CD4+CD45RO+ memory cells were sequenced, unlike the original study, which covered naive and memory CD4+ and CD8+ populations. The original-framework classifier achieved a median bootstrapped AUC of about 0.95 with a 95% CI of 0.76-1.00 on the Belgian cohort. Of 170 or so previously reported CMV-associated TCRbeta sequences, over 65 appeared in the CD4+ memory repertoires, each in one to five individuals.

The Quick-DNA Microprep Kit was used to extract genomic DNA from the sorted cells. TCRbeta DNA was amplified with the immunoSEQ hsTCRbeta kit following the manufacturer's protocol. An Illumina MiSeq instrument was used to sequence the TCRbeta libraries. The paper's data handling went like this. Once out-of-frame sequences had been removed, 2,204,828 distinct TCRbeta sequences were left, which works out to an average of about 66,813 per individual. Two values were used to score each individual: the count of 150 to 200 previously reported CMV-associated TCRbeta sequences and the total count of productive distinct TCRbeta sequences. A beta-binomial model was reimplemented in Python, and scikit-learn random forests with default parameters were trained on US cohort data. Classifier performance on the Belgian cohort was reported as the median AUC with percentile confidence intervals calculated over 10,000 bootstrap iterations. In its TCRdb copy, this immuneACCESS table keeps in-frame sequences only and misses some clones. Where compared with another copy, unresolved V genes explain less than half of these, and the others have no known cause. That table gives V, J and clone size, and the DNA gave D and trimming. This sample holds under 65,000 clones; roughly 78% were observed only once. Approximately 0.65% of the sample rests with the top ten.

Single viable CD3+CD4+CD8-CD45RO+ cells were sorted as memory CD4+ T cells on a FACSAria II. CMV serostatus was assessed using a Roche Elecsys assay, by which serum IgG against CMV pp150, pp28, p38 and p52 was detected. Following thawing, total CD4+ T cells were enriched through positive selection using CD4 magnetic microbeads. The samples came from a different study that was designed specifically to examine the CD4+ T cell memory repertoire. Following standard operating procedures, peripheral blood mononuclear cells were isolated and cryopreserved, while serum was kept at -80 degrees C. Staining used CD3-PerCP (BW264/56), CD4-APC (RPA-T4), CD45RO-PE (UCHT1) and CD8-Pacific Orange (3B5) antibodies, with Sytox blue excluding non-viable cells. CDR1 and CDR2 (SGHVS, FQNEAQ) derive from the germline V gene. V is clipped by 1 base and J by 2 bases, and the sequence between their germline boundaries is 12 bases long. Reading from cysteine to phenylalanine, the CDR3 counts 15 amino acids. Kept here is only the CDR3 DNA, which spans 45 bases and is read in frame from base 1.

What was sequenced was memory CD4+ T cells from blood. The rearrangement combines TRBV7-8 with TRBJ2-7, with the D gene call left open. This TCR was sampled from an adult in good health and CMV-seronegative. In nucleotide form, the sequence is TGTGCCAGCAGCTTAGGGTTGGGAACCGCCTACGAGCAGTACTTC. Protein translation: CASSLGLGTAYEQYF.